Listed here are 23 T cell receptor beta chains from one sample, sequenced in a study of T cells in localized non-small cell lung cancer. Sequencing used immunoSEQ multiplex PCR; TCRdb keeps in-frame clones, though not all of them. The sample consists of approximately 1,000 clones, around 20% of them appearing once. The sequencing used normal lung tissue next to the tumor, collected before any cancer treatment. The origin of the receptors is a male donor older than 55 with stage III lung adenocarcinoma.

The table lists this clone with a few counts. The V gene is TRBV2, the J gene TRBJ2-5; D might be TRBD1 (6 bases). The V gene lost 10 bases and the J gene lost 3 bases, with 12 bases spanning the gap. Germline-derived CDR1 and CDR2 are SNHLY and FYNNEI. This CDR3 spans 12 amino acids. Written as DNA, the CDR3 is TGTGCCACAGCGGACAGTAAAGAGACCCAGTACTTC. Its protein product is CATADSKETQYF.

The J gene is TRBJ2-7, the V gene TRBV18; D perhaps matches TRBD1 (6 bases). Germline loops: CDR1 KGHSH, CDR2 LQKENI. This CDR3 region has 13 residues. Trimming pared 8 bases from V and 3 bases from J, leaving 14 bases between. The CDR3 loop is CASRRDTDYEQYF. The CDR3 nucleotides read TGTGCCAGCCGAAGGGACACGGACTACGAGCAGTACTTC.

The chain couples TRBV19 to TRBJ2-1; no clear D. The germline V gene encodes CDR1 LNHDA and CDR2 SQIVND (reference sequence). V was pared by 10 bases and J by 0 bases, with 10 bases between. This CDR3 has 13 amino acids. For the CDR3, the DNA is TGTGCCACTCGCAAGGGCTCCTACAATGAGCAGTTCTTC. It yields the protein CATRKGSYNEQFF.

This clone was picked up a small number of times. The rearrangement links TRBV28 to TRBJ1-2; 7 nucleotides line up with TRBD1. Germline V gives CDR1 MDHEN, CDR2 SYDVKM. This CDR3 has 17 residues. The V gene end was trimmed by 6 bases and the J gene end by 4 bases; junction bases not matched to a gene: 17. CDR3 sequence: CASRSDLAGGNLYGYTF. The CDR3 DNA reads TGTGCCAGCAGATCGGACCTGGCAGGGGGAAATCTCTATGGCTACACCTTC.

This clone was recorded a few times. The chain is built from TRBV11-3 and TRBJ1-2; D call uncertain. The CDR3 is made up of 14 amino acids. The germline V gene has CDR1 SGHNT and CDR2 YENEEA. The V gene lost 3 bases and the J gene lost 2 bases, with 10 bases spanning the gap. The CDR3 DNA follows: TGTGCCAGCAGCTTGAGAGGGAGCAACTATGGCTACACCTTC. Amino acids: CASSLRGSNYGYTF.

This clone turned up a few times. The J gene is TRBJ1-1, the V gene TRBV14; 10 bases fit TRBD1. The CDR3 has 14 residues. The trim removed 5 bases at V and 4 bases at J, leaving 4 bases unmatched. Germline CDR1 is SGHDN and CDR2 is FVKESK. The CDR3 bases are TGTGCCAGCAGCACCAGACAGGGGGCCACTGAAGCTTTCTTT. Its protein is CASSTRQGATEAFF.

A few counts support this clone. The rearrangement links TRBV30 to TRBJ2-3, with 8 bases aligning to TRBD2. CDR3 length equals 13 residues. Germline CDR1 GTSNPN, CDR2 SVGIG (reference sequence). Germline trimming cut 8 bases from V and 6 bases from J; bases unmatched to any gene: 10. DNA of the CDR3: TGTGCCAGCGGGCGGGGGGCGGAGGATACGCAGTATTTT. Residues: CASGRGAEDTQYF.

This clone was found a few times. J is TRBJ2-7 and V is TRBV28; a possible D gene is TRBD1 (6 bases). V dropped 6 bases and J dropped 6 bases, with 15 bases sitting between them. CDR3 length: 13 residues. Per the germline V gene, CDR1 is MDHEN and CDR2 is SYDVKM. The CDR3 nucleotides read TGTGCCAGCAGGGCCCCGGCAGGGGCCGAGCAGTACTTC. Amino acids: CASRAPAGAEQYF.

This chain connects TRBV11-3 to TRBJ2-7, with 7 positions matching TRBD1. The V segment lost 3 bases and the J segment 0 bases; nucleotides outside the gene matches: 5. The CDR3 runs to 15 residues. Germline lookup yields CDR1 SGHNT and CDR2 YENEEA. For the CDR3, the DNA is TGTGCCAGCAGCTTTCTCCGGGACAGCTCCTACGAGCAGTACTTC. Its translation is CASSFLRDSSYEQYF.

CDR3: CAWSKSGGAIYNEQFF. DNA of the CDR3: TGTGCCTGGAGTAAAAGCGGGGGGGCTATATACAATGAGCAGTTCTTC. This chain joins TRBV30 and TRBJ2-1, with 10 bases aligning to TRBD2. J was trimmed by 4 bases and V by 2 bases; bases with no gene match: 8. This CDR3 comprises 16 residues. CDR1 GTSNPN and CDR2 SVGIG come from the germline V gene (reference sequence).

This clone was seen a handful of times. The chain couples TRBV6-8 to TRBJ2-1; 9 bases match TRBD2. The CDR3 is 15 residues long. Germline V gives CDR1 MNHGY, CDR2 SAAAGT. Germline trimming cut 5 bases from V and 4 bases from J; bases unmatched to any gene: 6. CDR3 sequence: CASSPSSGEYNEQFF. The CDR3 DNA follows: TGTGCCAGCAGTCCTTCTAGCGGGGAATACAATGAGCAGTTCTTC.

This clone is judged medium-sized (0.01 to 0.1%). The chain employs TRBV11-3 and TRBJ1-2; a possible D gene is TRBD1 (5 bases). Germline values: CDR1 SGHNT, CDR2 YENEEA. This CDR3 region has 14 residues. V shed 2 bases and J shed 7 bases, with 14 bases lying between them. The CDR3 here is CASSLQGGNGGYTF. CDR3 in DNA: TGTGCCAGCAGCTTACAGGGCGGAAACGGTGGCTACACCTTC.

A few counts support this clone. CDR3 in amino acids: CASKRTGWGEKLFF. The CDR3 nucleotides read TGTGCCAGCAAAAGGACAGGGTGGGGTGAAAAACTGTTTTTT. This rearrangement joins TRBV6-8 to TRBJ1-4; 8 bases are shared with TRBD1. The CDR3 sequence is 14 residues long. The V gene's germline CDR1 is MNHGY and CDR2 SAAAGT. J gave up 7 bases and V 7 bases, and 8 bases lay outside the gene matches.

This clone has more than one count but fewer than ten. The chain uses TRBV6-8 and TRBJ1-2; D gene unclear. The V end lost 10 bases, the J end lost 5 bases, and 20 bases lay between the germline ends. Looked up from germline, CDR1 is MNHGY and CDR2 is SAAAGT. The CDR3 runs 14 residues. The DNA of the CDR3 is TGTGCCACCGGGCCCGACGGCGGATTATATGGCTACACCTTC. The encoded protein is CATGPDGGLYGYTF.

V gene TRBV30 combines with J gene TRBJ2-7, with TRBD2 as a possible D gene (5 bases). Germline lookup yields CDR1 GTSNPN and CDR2 SVGIG (reference sequence). CDR3 length: 13 amino acids. Between the trimmed V and J ends, which lost 3 bases and 2 bases, there was a span of 11 bases. The CDR3 here is CAWREANTYEQYF. In nucleotides, the CDR3 is TGTGCCTGGAGGGAGGCCAACACCTACGAGCAGTACTTC.

This clone is deemed medium-sized. The rearrangement joins TRBV11-3 to TRBJ2-7; 9 bases line up with TRBD1. Germline CDR1 SGHNT, CDR2 YENEEA. The CDR3 runs to 14 residues. Trimming at V came to 5 bases and at J to 5 bases, leaving 7 bases not matched to a gene. CDR3 loop: CASSGTGNRNEQYF. CDR3 DNA: TGTGCCAGCAGCGGGACAGGGAATAGGAACGAGCAGTACTTC. The full variable domain, completed using reference TRBV11-3 and TRBJ2-7, is EAGVVQSPRYKIIEKKQPVAFWCNPISGHNTLYWYLQNLGQGPELLIRYENEEAVDDSQLPKDRFSAERLKGVDSTLKIQPAELGDSAVYLCASSGTGNRNEQYFGPGTRLTVT.

The rearrangement uses TRBV5-1 and TRBJ1-1; D might be TRBD1 (6 bases). Germline assignment: CDR1 SGHRS and CDR2 YFSETQ. Trimming took off 4 bases at V and 0 bases at J, with 16 bases between the two ends. The CDR3 runs 16 residues. The CDR3 bases are TGCGCCAGCAGCCACCAGGGGACCGTCATGAACACTGAAGCTTTCTTT. Translated, it gives CASSHQGTVMNTEAFF. The full variable domain, with the rest looked up from reference TRBV5-1 and TRBJ1-1, is KAGVTQTPRYLIKTRGQQVTLSCSPISGHRSVSWYQQTPGQGLQFLFEYFSETQRNKGNFPGRFSGRQFSNSRSEMNVSTLELGDSALYLCASSHQGTVMNTEAFFGQGTRLTVV.

The gene calls are TRBV23-1 and TRBJ2-3, with D possibly TRBD1 on 6 matching bases. TRBV23-1 carries the ORF label, with uncertain function. The CDR3 spans 15 residues. V gave up 9 bases and J gave up 0 bases, with 16 bases separating them. CDR3 DNA: TGCGCCAGGGGGGCACGGGGTTTTAGCACAGATACGCAGTATTTT. Translating gives CARGARGFSTDTQYF.

This clone has a handful of counts. V usage is TRBV5-1 and J usage is TRBJ2-2; a possible D gene is TRBD2 (5 bases). Germline assignment: CDR1 SGHRS and CDR2 YFSETQ. V was trimmed by 0 bases and J by 5 bases, leaving 11 bases between them. CDR3 size: 15 residues. The CDR3 sequence: CASSLGLTRTGELFF. DNA for the CDR3: TGCGCCAGCAGCTTGGGCCTAACTAGGACCGGGGAGCTGTTTTTT.

This clone counts as medium-sized (0.01 to 0.1%). This chain connects TRBV6-8 to TRBJ2-7; 8 positions agree with TRBD1. CDR1 and CDR2 from the germline V gene are MNHGY and SAAAGT. J was trimmed by 4 bases and V by 7 bases; bases with no gene match: 6. This CDR3 spans 13 amino acids. CDR3 nucleotide sequence: TGTGCCAGCACGGGGACAGGACTATACGAGCAGTACTTC. Translating gives CASTGTGLYEQYF.

This clone was counted a few times. The genes are TRBV9 and TRBJ1-1; 9 bases are shared with TRBD1. The CDR3 runs to 18 residues. CDR1 is SGDLS, CDR2 YYNGEE, per germline. Losses at the gene ends were 5 bases for V and 0 bases for J; bases not matched to a gene: 14. The DNA of the CDR3 is TGTGCCAGCAGTTCAGGGATGGACAGGGGTTTAATGAACACTGAAGCTTTCTTT. It codes for CASSSGMDRGLMNTEAFF.

This sequence joins TRBV19 and TRBJ1-2; D might be TRBD1 (5 bases). Per germline, CDR1 LNHDA and CDR2 SQIVND (reference sequence). The CDR3 spans 14 residues. Trimming cost V 7 bases and J 4 bases, with 16 bases left between them. The CDR3 bases are TGTGCCAGTACTGATACGGGACCGCGCTATGGCTACACCTTC. It is translated as CASTDTGPRYGYTF. Full variable domain (remainder filled in from reference TRBV19 and TRBJ1-2): DGGITQSPKYLFRKEGQNVTLSCEQNLNHDAMYWYRQDPGQGLRLIYYSQIVNDFQKGDIAEGYSVSREKKESFPLTVTSAQKNPTAFYLCASTDTGPRYGYTFGSGTRLTVV.

The chain couples TRBV19 to TRBJ2-1; D perhaps matches TRBD1 (6 bases). Germline V gives CDR1 LNHDA, CDR2 SQIVND (reference sequence). V was pared by 5 bases and J by 4 bases, with 9 bases between. The CDR3 sequence is 13 residues long. CDR3: CASSQQGYNEQFF. Here the CDR3 DNA reads TGTGCCAGTAGTCAACAGGGATACAATGAGCAGTTCTTC.